These T cell receptor beta chains were read from a single sample in a study of T cell repertoires in cytomegalovirus infection. TCRdb reprocessed the reads with MiXCR, giving one entry per CDR3 protein. The data contain more than 200,000 distinct CDR3 sequences, over 8% of them singletons. What was sequenced was PBMCs. These receptors were collected from a human donor in good health (CMV status not recorded). Some clones in this sample may be carry-over from other donors' samples. The CDR3 runs from the conserved cysteine through the conserved F or W. A D gene is named only where the DNA matches it firmly. Some rows mark clone size as missing; the rest say once, few, many or name a class of expanded clone.

NA TRBJ1-6 NA TRBV20-1 TGCAGTGCTAGGGGGGGGTCACAGCTTTCTGATTCACCCCTCCACTTT CSARGGSQLSDSPLHF
NA TRBJ2-1 TRBD2 TRBV20-1 TGCAGTGCTAGAGACTCGCGGGAGGGCCGCGATGAGCAGTTCTTC CSARDSREGRDEQFF
NA TRBJ2-7 NA TRBV29-1 TGCAGCGTTGGTCATGCGGGGGCCGCCTACGAGCAGTACTTC CSVGHAGAAYEQYF
NA TRBJ1-1 NA TRBV7-9 TGTGCCAGCAGCGTTCAAGGGATGAACACTGAAGCTTTCTTT CASSVQGMNTEAFF
NA TRBJ2-3 TRBD2 TRBV5-1 TGCGCCAGCAGCTTGACCCCCCCTAGCGGGGGGGGCAGGGATACGCAGTATTTT CASSLTPPSGGGRDTQYF
many TRBJ2-2 TRBD1 TRBV5-1 TGCGCCAGCCAAGGGACAGGGTTCACCGGGGAGCTGTTTTTT CASQGTGFTGELFF
many TRBJ2-1 TRBD2 TRBV24-1 TGTGCCACCAGTGACGCCGGACTAGCGGGAGAGACGAGCCAGTTCTTC CATSDAGLAGETSQFF
NA TRBJ2-4 NA TRBV7-2 TGTGCCAGCAGAGGAGGGGCCAAAAACATTCAGTACTTC CASRGGAKNIQYF
NA TRBJ2-3 TRBD2 TRBV7-9 TGTGCCAGCAGCCCTCTAGCGGGAGTGGGGGATACGCAGTATTTT CASSPLAGVGDTQYF
many TRBJ2-7 NA TRBV7-2 TGTGCCAGCAGCTTGGACAGTCCCTACGAGCAGTACTTC CASSLDSPYEQYF
many TRBJ1-1 NA TRBV30 TGTGCCTGGGGTACAAGGAACACTGAAGCTTTCTTT CAWGTRNTEAFF
few TRBJ2-2 NA TRBV7-2 TGTGCCAGCAGCTTAGAGAAGTTCCAGAACACCGGGGAGCTGTTTTTT CASSLEKFQNTGELFF
many TRBJ1-5 NA TRBV7-8 TGTGCCAGCAGCTTAGAGGGGCGTTTAAGCGATCAGCCCCAGCATTTT CASSLEGRLSDQPQHF
NA TRBJ1-5 NA TRBV10-3 TGTGCCATTGGGGCGGGATTCAATCAGCCCCAGCATTTT CAIGAGFNQPQHF
NA TRBJ2-6 TRBD1 TRBV6-5 TGTGCCAGCAGTTACCCCCTTGGGACAGGGGGCTCCGGGGCCAACGTCCTGACTTTC CASSYPLGTGGSGANVLTF
NA TRBJ2-3 TRBD2 TRBV14 TGTGCCAGCAGCCAGTCCACCCGACTAGCGGGATTATATACGCAGTATTTT CASSQSTRLAGLYTQYF
many TRBJ2-5 NA TRBV6-5 TGTGCCAGCACGAGAAATTGGTACCAAGAGACCCAGTACTTC CASTRNWYQETQYF
NA TRBJ1-2 NA TRBV19 TGTGCCAGTAAACTGGGCTACTATGGCTACACCTTC CASKLGYYGYTF
many TRBJ2-2 NA TRBV9 TGTGCCAGCAGCGTACTAGATTCGTACACCGGGGAGCTGTTTTTT CASSVLDSYTGELFF
many TRBJ2-1 NA TRBV5-5 TGTGCCAGCAACCCCGGGGTCGGGGGAGTGTCCTACAATGAGCAGTTCTTC CASNPGVGGVSYNEQFF
NA TRBJ2-1 TRBD2 TRBV20-1 TGCAGTGCTAGAGAACTAGCGGGGGCCTACAATGAGCAGTTCTTC CSARELAGAYNEQFF
NA TRBJ2-7 TRBD1 TRBV27 TGTGCCAGCAGTTCAGGACAGGGGCCGCCCTACGAGCAGTACTTC CASSSGQGPPYEQYF
few TRBJ2-7 TRBD2 TRBV7-9 TGTGCCAGCAGCTCCCAGACTAGCGGGAGGGCGGGCGAGCAGTACTTC CASSSQTSGRAGEQYF
NA TRBJ2-1 TRBD1 TRBV29-1 TGCAGCGCATGGGGACAGGTAGATTTAGATGAGCAGTTCTTC CSAWGQVDLDEQFF
few TRBJ2-1 TRBD2 TRBV12-5 TGTGCTAGTGGTTTCGGGACTAGCGTCAATGAGCAGTTCTTC CASGFGTSVNEQFF
few TRBJ2-2 NA TRBV7-2 TGTGCCAGCAGCTTAACTCGGGGGCAAACCGGGGAGCTGTTTTTT CASSLTRGQTGELFF
NA TRBJ1-2 NA TRBV9 TGTGCCAGCAGGGCCCAACAGGGTGGAGGCTACACCTTC CASRAQQGGGYTF
NA TRBJ2-4 NA TRBV18 TGTGCCAGCTCACCTCGGGGGCAAGACATTCAGTACTTC CASSPRGQDIQYF